Many counts were recorded for the clone carrying this TCR beta chain. Its specificity is unknown. The sample originates from a study of CD8 T cells in ankylosing spondylitis. Findings and limits, study-wide: Within ankylosing spondylitis blood, a TCR beta motif made up of several highly homologous variants appeared to be characteristic. CD8+ cells made up the disease-linked clones, which were relatively rare in peripheral blood.

Quantitative barcoded 5'-RACE was used to prepare TCR beta libraries. TCRdb re-called the 5' RACE reads with MiXCR, one entry per CDR3 protein. The sample carries roughly 40,000 distinct CDR3 sequences, less than 3.5% recorded once. The TCR originated in a male donor with ankylosing spondylitis or in good health (not recorded which). Sequenced input: blood, either unsorted or a sorted T cell fraction (not recorded which).

The CDR3 loop reads CASSVRGAGTDTQYF. CDR3 sequence (DNA): TGTGCCAGCAGCGTACGAGGGGCAGGCACAGATACGCAGTATTTT. The chain couples TRBV9 to TRBJ2-3, with D perhaps assigned TRBD1 or TRBD2 (5 bases each). Germline V gives CDR1 SGDLS, CDR2 YYNGEE. The V end was cut by 1 base, the J end by 1 base, with 10 bases between. This CDR3 spans 15 amino acids.